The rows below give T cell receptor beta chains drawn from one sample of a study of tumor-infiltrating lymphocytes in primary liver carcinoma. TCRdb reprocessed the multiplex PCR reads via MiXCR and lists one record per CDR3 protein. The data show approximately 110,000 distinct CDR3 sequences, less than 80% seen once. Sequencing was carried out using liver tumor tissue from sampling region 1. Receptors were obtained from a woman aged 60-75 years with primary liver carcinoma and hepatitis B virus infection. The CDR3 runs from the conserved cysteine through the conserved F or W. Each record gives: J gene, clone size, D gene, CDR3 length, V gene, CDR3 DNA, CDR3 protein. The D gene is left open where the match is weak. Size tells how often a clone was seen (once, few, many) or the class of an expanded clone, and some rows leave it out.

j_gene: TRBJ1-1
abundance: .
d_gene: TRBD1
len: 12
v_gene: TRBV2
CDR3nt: TGTGCCAGCACTGGGACAGGGACTGAAGCTTTCTTT
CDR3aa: CASTGTGTEAFF

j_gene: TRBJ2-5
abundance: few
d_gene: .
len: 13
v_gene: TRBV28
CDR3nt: TGTGCCAGCAGTTGGGGACCACAAGAGACCCAGTACTTC
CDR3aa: CASSWGPQETQYF

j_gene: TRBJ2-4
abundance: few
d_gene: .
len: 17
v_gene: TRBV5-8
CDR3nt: TGTGCCAGCAGCTTGGACTGGACAGTGTCAGAGAGTTACATTCAGTACTTC
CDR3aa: CASSLDWTVSESYIQYF

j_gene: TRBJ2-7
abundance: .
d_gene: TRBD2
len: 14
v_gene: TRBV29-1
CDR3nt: TGCAGCGTTGAGGGACTAGTAGCCCCCTACGAGCAGTACTTC
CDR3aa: CSVEGLVAPYEQYF

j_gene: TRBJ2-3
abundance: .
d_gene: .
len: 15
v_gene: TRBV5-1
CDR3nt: TGCGCCAGCAGTAGACCTGCCGATAGCACAGATACGCAGTATTTT
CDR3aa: CASSRPADSTDTQYF

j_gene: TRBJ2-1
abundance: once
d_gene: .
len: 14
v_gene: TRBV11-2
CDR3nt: TGTGCCAGCAGCTGGAGACTATGGGATGGTGAGCAGTTCTTC
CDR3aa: CASSWRLWDGEQFF

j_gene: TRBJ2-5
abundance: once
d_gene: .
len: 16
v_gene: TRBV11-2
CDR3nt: TGTGCCAGCAGCTACTCCAGTGGTATCGGGAGAGAGACTCAGTACTTC
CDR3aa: CASSYSSGIGRETQYF

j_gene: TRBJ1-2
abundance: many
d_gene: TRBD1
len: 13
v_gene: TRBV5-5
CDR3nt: TGTGCCAGCAGCATACAGGGGGGCTATGGCTACACCTTC
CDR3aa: CASSIQGGYGYTF

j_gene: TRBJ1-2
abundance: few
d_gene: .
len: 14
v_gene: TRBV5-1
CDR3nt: TGCGCCAGCAGCTTGGCCGGTCAGCGGGATGGCTACACCTTC
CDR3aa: CASSLAGQRDGYTF

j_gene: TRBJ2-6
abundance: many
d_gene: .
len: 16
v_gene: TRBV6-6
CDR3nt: TGTGCCAGCAGACGGGTGACCGGTTCTGGGGCCAACGTCCTGACTTTC
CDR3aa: CASRRVTGSGANVLTF

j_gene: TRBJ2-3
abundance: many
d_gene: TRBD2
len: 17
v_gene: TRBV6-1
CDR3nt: TGTGCCAGCGTCAGGACTAGCGGGGTGACTAGCACAGATACGCAGTATTTT
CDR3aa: CASVRTSGVTSTDTQYF

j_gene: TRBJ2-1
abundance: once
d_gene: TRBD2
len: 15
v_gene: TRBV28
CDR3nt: TGTCCCAGCAGACTCCGACTAGCGGGATACAATGAGCAGTTCTTC
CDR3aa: CPSRLRLAGYNEQFF

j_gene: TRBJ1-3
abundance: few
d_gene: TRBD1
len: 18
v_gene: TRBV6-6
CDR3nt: TGTGTCAGCAGTTGGGACAGGGGCGTTGAAACCATCGGAAACACCATATATTTT
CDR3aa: CVSSWDRGVETIGNTIYF

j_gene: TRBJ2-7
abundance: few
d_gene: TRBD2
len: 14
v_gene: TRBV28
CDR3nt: TGTGCCAGCAGTTTAAAAAGCGGGAGTCGCGAGCAGTACTTC
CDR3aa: CASSLKSGSREQYF

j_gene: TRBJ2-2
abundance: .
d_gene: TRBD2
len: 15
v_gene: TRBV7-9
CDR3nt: TGTACCAGTAGCCTCGGACTAGCGGGAACTGGGGAGCTGTTTTTT
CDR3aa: CTSSLGLAGTGELFF

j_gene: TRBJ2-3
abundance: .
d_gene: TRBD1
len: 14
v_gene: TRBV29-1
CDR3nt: TGCAGCATTGGGACAGGGTATAAAGCAGATACGCAGTATTTT
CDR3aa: CSIGTGYKADTQYF

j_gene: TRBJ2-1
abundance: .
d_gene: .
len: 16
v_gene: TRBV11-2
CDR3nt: TGTGCCAGCAGCTTAGAAATGGGAATGTCCTACAATGAGAAGTTTTTC
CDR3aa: CASSLEMGMSYNEKFF

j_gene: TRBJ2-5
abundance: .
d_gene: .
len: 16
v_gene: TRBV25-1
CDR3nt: TGTGCCAGCAGCCCCCTTGGGACCGGTTACCAAGAGACCCAGTACTTC
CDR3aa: CASSPLGTGYQETQYF

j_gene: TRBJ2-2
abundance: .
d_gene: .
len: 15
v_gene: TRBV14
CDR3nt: TGTGCCAGCAGCCCGAGGACACGTAACAGCGGGGAGCTGTTTTTT
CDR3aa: CASSPRTRNSGELFF

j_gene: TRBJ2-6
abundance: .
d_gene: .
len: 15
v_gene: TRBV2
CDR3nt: TGTGCCAGCAGTGAACAACACTCTGGGGCCAACGTCCTGACTTTC
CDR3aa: CASSEQHSGANVLTF

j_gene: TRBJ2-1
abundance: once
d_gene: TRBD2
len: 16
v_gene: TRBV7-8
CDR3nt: TGTGCCAGCAGCTCCAGCGCTAGCGGGAGGGTGAATGGACAGTTCTTC
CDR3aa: CASSSSASGRVNGQFF

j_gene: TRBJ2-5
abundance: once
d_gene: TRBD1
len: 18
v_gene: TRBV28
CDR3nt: TGTGTCAGCAGACCCTCGGGACAGTTAGGTTTCAGGGAAGAGACCCAGTACTTC
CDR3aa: CVSRPSGQLGFREETQYF

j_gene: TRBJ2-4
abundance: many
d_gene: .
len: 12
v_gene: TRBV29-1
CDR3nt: TGCAGCGGAGGGGATTCCAAAAACATTCAGTACTTC
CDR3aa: CSGGDSKNIQYF

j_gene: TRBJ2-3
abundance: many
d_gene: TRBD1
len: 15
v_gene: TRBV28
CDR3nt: TGTGCCTGTGTAGGGGACAGGGATACCACAGATACGCAGTATTTT
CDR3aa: CACVGDRDTTDTQYF

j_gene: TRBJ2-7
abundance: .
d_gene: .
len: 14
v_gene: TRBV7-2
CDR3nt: TGTGCCAGCAGCTGTGATGTACTTGGAGGCGAGCAGTACTTC
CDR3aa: CASSCDVLGGEQYF

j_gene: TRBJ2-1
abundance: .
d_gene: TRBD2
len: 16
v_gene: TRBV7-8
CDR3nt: TGTGCCAGCAGCTCCAGCGCTATCGGGAGGGCGAATGAGCAGTTCTTC
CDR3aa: CASSSSAIGRANEQFF

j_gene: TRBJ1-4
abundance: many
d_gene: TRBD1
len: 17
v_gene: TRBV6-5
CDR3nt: TGTGCCAGCAGTTACTCGAGCAGGGGGGCCGGGGCCTACAAACTGTTTTTT
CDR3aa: CASSYSSRGAGAYKLFF

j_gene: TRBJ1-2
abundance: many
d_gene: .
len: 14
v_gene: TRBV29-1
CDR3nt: TGCAGCGTTGGAACCTATGACGGTTCCTATGGCTACACCTTC
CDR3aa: CSVGTYDGSYGYTF

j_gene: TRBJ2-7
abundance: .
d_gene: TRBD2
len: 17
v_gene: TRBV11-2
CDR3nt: TGTACCAGCGGCTTAGGGAGGAACGCGGGAGCTCGGCACGAGCAGTACTTC
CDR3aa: CTSGLGRNAGARHEQYF

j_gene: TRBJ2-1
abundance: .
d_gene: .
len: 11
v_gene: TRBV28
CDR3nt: TGTACCAGCAGTTTGCCCCATGGGCAGTTCTTC
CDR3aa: CTSSLPHGQFF

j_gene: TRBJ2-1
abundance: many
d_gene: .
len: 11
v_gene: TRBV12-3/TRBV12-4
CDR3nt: TGTGCCAGCAGTTTACGGGGTGAGCAGTTCTTC
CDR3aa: CASSLRGEQFF

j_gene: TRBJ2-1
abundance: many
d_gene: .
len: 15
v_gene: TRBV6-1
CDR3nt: TGTGCCAGCAGTGTTCGGGACAACTCCTACAATGAGCAGTTCTTC
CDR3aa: CASSVRDNSYNEQFF

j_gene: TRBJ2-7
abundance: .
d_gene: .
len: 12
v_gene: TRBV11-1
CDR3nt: TGTGCCCGCAACTTAAACAGTTACGAGCAGTACTTC
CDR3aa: CARNLNSYEQYF

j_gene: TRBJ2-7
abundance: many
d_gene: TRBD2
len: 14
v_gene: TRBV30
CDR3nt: TGTGCCTGGAGCCCGACTAGCGTATCCTACGAGCAGTACTTC
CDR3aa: CAWSPTSVSYEQYF

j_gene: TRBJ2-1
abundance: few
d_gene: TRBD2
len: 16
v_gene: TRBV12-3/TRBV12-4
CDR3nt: TGTGCCAGCAGGCGTACCGGGACTAGCGGGAGAGGGGAGCAGTTCTTC
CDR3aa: CASRRTGTSGRGEQFF

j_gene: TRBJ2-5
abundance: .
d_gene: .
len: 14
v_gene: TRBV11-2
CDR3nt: TGTGCCAGCAGCCTAGATCATAGGGGAAGGACCCAGTACTTC
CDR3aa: CASSLDHRGRTQYF

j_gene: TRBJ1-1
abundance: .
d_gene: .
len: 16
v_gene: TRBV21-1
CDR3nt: TGTGCCAGCAGCACCACGATAAATACTACGAACACTGAAGCTTTCTTT
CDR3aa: CASSTTINTTNTEAFF

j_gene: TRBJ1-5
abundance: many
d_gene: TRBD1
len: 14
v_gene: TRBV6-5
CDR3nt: TGTGCCAGCAGAAAGACAGGGAGGAATCAGCCCCAGCATTTT
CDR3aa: CASRKTGRNQPQHF

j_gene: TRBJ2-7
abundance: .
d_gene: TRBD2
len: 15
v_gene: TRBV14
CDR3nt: TGTGCCAGCAGCCAAGGCCTTGCGGGAGGTTCCGAGCTGTACTTC
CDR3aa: CASSQGLAGGSELYF

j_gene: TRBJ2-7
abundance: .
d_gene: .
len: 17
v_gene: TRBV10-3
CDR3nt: TGTGCCATCAGTGAGTCCATACTCACACCCAGCTCCTACGAGCAGTACTTC
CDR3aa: CAISESILTPSSYEQYF

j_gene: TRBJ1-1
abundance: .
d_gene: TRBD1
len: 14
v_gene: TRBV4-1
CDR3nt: TGCGTCAGCTGCCCGCGACAGGGTGGCACTGGAGCTTTCTTT
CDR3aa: CVSCPRQGGTGAFF

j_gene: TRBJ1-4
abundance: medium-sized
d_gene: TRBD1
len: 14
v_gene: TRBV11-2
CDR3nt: TGTGCCAGCACCCAGGGACAGAGGAATGAAAAACTGTTTTTT
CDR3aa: CASTQGQRNEKLFF

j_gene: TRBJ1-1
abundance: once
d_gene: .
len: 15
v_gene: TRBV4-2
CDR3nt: TGTGCCAGCAGCCAAGGAGAGGGGTGGAACACTGAAACTTTCTTT
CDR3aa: CASSQGEGWNTETFF